This is a list of T cell receptor beta chains from one sample in a study of blood T cells in healthy people across ages. TCRdb re-derived calls from the 5' RACE reads in MiXCR, one entry per CDR3 protein. Of roughly 1,000,000 distinct CDR3 sequences in the sample, 25% were seen once. The same sample was also studied in work on T cells of mothers and their children.

Input material: blood. Every receptor here comes from a girl aged 2-10 years in good health. The CDR3 runs from the conserved cysteine through the conserved F or W. The D gene is left open where the match is weak. Expanded clones get a size class; other rows say once, few or many, or leave the size out.

size	D	length	J	V	DNA	CDR3
NA	TRBD1	13	TRBJ1-2	TRBV2	TGTGCCATTCAGACGACAGGGGCCTATGGCTACACCTTC	CAIQTTGAYGYTF
NA	NA	14	TRBJ2-1	TRBV11-1	TGTGCCAGCAGCTTAGGATATGACGGCAATGAGCAGTTCTTC	CASSLGYDGNEQFF
few	NA	12	TRBJ1-1	TRBV7-9	TGTGCCAGCAGGACCAGGGACACTGAAGCTTTCTTT	CASRTRDTEAFF
NA	TRBD1	15	TRBJ1-1	TRBV6-6	TGTGCCAGCAGTTACTTATCCGGGACAGAGACAGAAGCTTTCTTT	CASSYLSGTETEAFF
NA	NA	15	TRBJ2-7	TRBV15	TGTGCCACCAGCAGAGATCGGGGCAGTACCTACGAGCAGTACTTC	CATSRDRGSTYEQYF
few	NA	12	TRBJ2-1	TRBV9	TGTGCCAGCAGCGCGGACTACAATGAGCAGTTCTTC	CASSADYNEQFF
NA	NA	17	TRBJ1-4	TRBV21-1	TGTGCCAGCAGCAAAACGCGTGGGGGGAGCGCTAATGAAAAACTGTTTTTT	CASSKTRGGSANEKLFF
NA	TRBD2	15	TRBJ2-5	TRBV12-3/TRBV12-4	TGTGCCAGCGGGATTGCGGGAGGGTTGGGGGAGACCCAGTACTTC	CASGIAGGLGETQYF
few	NA	13	TRBJ2-7	TRBV20-1	TGCAGTGCTAGAGATCGACGGGGCTACGAGCAGTACTTC	CSARDRRGYEQYF
NA	NA	14	TRBJ1-2	TRBV27	TGTGCCAGCAGTCCACATAGGACAGTTTATGGCTACACCTTC	CASSPHRTVYGYTF
NA	NA	12	TRBJ1-1	TRBV5-1	TGCGCCAGCAGCTTGGACGGATTGGAAGCTTTCTTT	CASSLDGLEAFF
NA	NA	17	TRBJ1-2	TRBV4-3	TGCGCCAGCAGCCAAGACTCCGCGCTCGGACAGAACTATGGCTACACCTTC	CASSQDSALGQNYGYTF
NA	NA	12	TRBJ2-7	TRBV7-9	TGTGCCAGCAGCTTATCAGGGTTCGAGCAGTACTTC	CASSLSGFEQYF
few	TRBD1	16	TRBJ2-7	TRBV27	TGTGCCAGCAGTCCATACGGGGGACAGGTAATCAACGAGCAGTACTTC	CASSPYGGQVINEQYF
few	NA	13	TRBJ1-2	TRBV6-2/TRBV6-3	TGTGCCAGCACTCCCGCAGGGTTCTATGGCTACACCTTC	CASTPAGFYGYTF
NA	TRBD1	16	TRBJ2-3	TRBV9	TGTGCCAGCAGCGTAGAACCGGACAGGGGCACAGATACGCAGTATTTT	CASSVEPDRGTDTQYF
few	NA	14	TRBJ1-5	TRBV12-3/TRBV12-4	TGTGCCAGCAGTTTTGGGGGGCCCAATCAGCCCCAGCATTTT	CASSFGGPNQPQHF
NA	TRBD1	14	TRBJ2-3	TRBV6-5	TGTGCCAGCAAGGGGGCGCTAGGCACAGATACGCAGTATTTT	CASKGALGTDTQYF
NA	NA	16	TRBJ2-3	TRBV6-5	TGTGCCAGCACCCAAGGGGCGGGGACTAGCACAGATACGCAGTATTTT	CASTQGAGTSTDTQYF
few	NA	15	TRBJ2-3	TRBV7-8	TGTGCCAGCAGCTTATTTCTATTGAGCACAGATACGCAGTATTTT	CASSLFLLSTDTQYF
NA	NA	14	TRBJ2-5	TRBV10-3	TGTGCCATCAGGGCCGCGGGGCCAGAAGAGACCCAGTACTTC	CAIRAAGPEETQYF
NA	NA	14	TRBJ2-7	TRBV27	TGTGCCAGCAGTTTCTCCGGACTATTCAACGAGCAGTACTTC	CASSFSGLFNEQYF
NA	NA	15	TRBJ1-2	TRBV4-1	TGCGCCAGCAGCCAAGACTGGCAGGTCTTGCATGGCTACACCTTC	CASSQDWQVLHGYTF
NA	NA	13	TRBJ2-3	TRBV29-1	TGCAGCGTCCCCAGGGTAGACGCAGATACGCAGTATTTT	CSVPRVDADTQYF
NA	NA	15	TRBJ2-1	TRBV24-1	TGTGCCACCAGTGATTTGATCTTGGGCTACAATGAGCAGTTCTTC	CATSDLILGYNEQFF
few	NA	14	TRBJ2-1	TRBV10-2	TGCGCTAGCAGTGTTATCGGGCCGCGGGATGAGCAGTTCTTC	CASSVIGPRDEQFF
many	NA	13	TRBJ2-1	TRBV5-1	TGCGCCAGCAGCTGGGACGACTACAATGAGCAGTTCTTC	CASSWDDYNEQFF
few	TRBD2	15	TRBJ2-1	TRBV2	TGTGCCAGCAGTCAAACGGGACTAGGGGGTGATGAGCAGTTCTTC	CASSQTGLGGDEQFF
NA	NA	17	TRBJ2-6	TRBV7-9	TGTGCCAGCAGCTCGCGACGGACAGTTTCTGGGGCCAACGTCCTGACTTTC	CASSSRRTVSGANVLTF
NA	NA	14	TRBJ1-3	TRBV27	TGTGCCAGCACCAAGACAGGAGCTGGAAACACCATATATTTT	CASTKTGAGNTIYF
once	NA	13	TRBJ2-4	TRBV5-1	TGCGCCAGCAGCTTGATTCCCGGGGACATTCAGTACTTC	CASSLIPGDIQYF
NA	NA	14	TRBJ1-1	TRBV5-1	TGCGCCAGCAGAATGACGGGAACGAACACTGAAGCTTTCTTT	CASRMTGTNTEAFF
NA	NA	13	TRBJ2-7	TRBV12-3/TRBV12-4	TGTGCCAGCAGTTTACCACCGGAGGACGAGCAGTACTTC	CASSLPPEDEQYF
once	NA	12	TRBJ1-6	TRBV6-2/TRBV6-3	TGTGCCAGCAGTTACGACGATTCACCCCTCCACTTT	CASSYDDSPLHF
NA	TRBD2	15	TRBJ2-5	TRBV11-2	TGTGCCAGCAGAATAGCGGGGGAAAAACAAGAGACCCAGTACTTC	CASRIAGEKQETQYF
few	NA	15	TRBJ1-1	TRBV28	TGTGCCAGCAGTTTTCCAACCCACCTTAGATTTGAAGCTTTCTTT	CASSFPTHLRFEAFF
NA	NA	11	TRBJ2-7	TRBV6-5	TGTGCCAGCAGTACTAGTGCCGAGCAGTACTTC	CASSTSAEQYF
once	TRBD1	14	TRBJ1-2	TRBV20-1	TGCAGTGCTAGGGGAGGACAGGGCAACTATGGCTACACCTTC	CSARGGQGNYGYTF
few	TRBD1	13	TRBJ2-7	TRBV27	TGTGCCAGCAGGCGCGGACAGGGGGGCGAGCAGTACTTC	CASRRGQGGEQYF
NA	NA	16	TRBJ2-5	TRBV13	TGTGCCAGCAGCTTAACGGTCGCGGTTATTCAAGAGACCCAGTACTTC	CASSLTVAVIQETQYF
NA	NA	15	TRBJ2-1	TRBV5-5	TGTGCCAGCAGCTTGGTCCCGACAAATTACAATGAGCAGTTCTTC	CASSLVPTNYNEQFF
NA	NA	15	TRBJ2-7	TRBV5-1	TGCGCCAGCAGCTGGATTGATAATACGGTCGGCGAGCAGTACTTC	CASSWIDNTVGEQYF
few	NA	11	TRBJ1-1	TRBV3-1	TGTGCCAGCAGCCAACTTGACTTGGTGTCCTTT	CASSQLDLVSF
NA	NA	14	TRBJ2-1	TRBV6-6	TGTGCCAGCAGTTACCCGGGCCCGCTTGTAGAGCAGTTCTTC	CASSYPGPLVEQFF
few	NA	15	TRBJ2-4	TRBV5-1	TGCGCCAGCAGCGGGGGGGCTCTAGCCAAAAACATTCAGTACTTC	CASSGGALAKNIQYF
NA	TRBD1	16	TRBJ2-2	TRBV19	TGTGCCAGTAATAGATGGACAGGGGGAATCGCCGGGGAGCTGTTTTTT	CASNRWTGGIAGELFF
few	NA	14	TRBJ2-5	TRBV27	TGTGCCAGCAAGTCCAGCAGGGGCGGAGAGACCCAGTACTTC	CASKSSRGGETQYF
NA	NA	13	TRBJ2-5	TRBV11-3	TGTGCCAGCAGCTCTGAGTCAACTATCGTCCAGTACTTC	CASSSESTIVQYF